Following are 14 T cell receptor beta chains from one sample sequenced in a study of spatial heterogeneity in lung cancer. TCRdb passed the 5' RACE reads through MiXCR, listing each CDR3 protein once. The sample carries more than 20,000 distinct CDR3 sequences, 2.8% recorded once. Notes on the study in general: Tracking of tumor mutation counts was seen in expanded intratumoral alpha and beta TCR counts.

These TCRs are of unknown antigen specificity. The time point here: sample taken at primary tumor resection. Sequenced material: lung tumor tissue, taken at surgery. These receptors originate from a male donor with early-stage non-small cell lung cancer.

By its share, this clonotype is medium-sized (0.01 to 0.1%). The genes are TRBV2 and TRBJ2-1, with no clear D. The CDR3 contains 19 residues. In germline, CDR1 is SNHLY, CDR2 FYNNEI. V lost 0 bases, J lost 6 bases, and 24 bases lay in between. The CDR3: CASSEALNLGVFGVNEQFF. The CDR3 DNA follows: TGTGCCAGCAGTGAAGCGCTTAACCTAGGAGTGTTTGGTGTCAATGAGCAGTTCTTC.

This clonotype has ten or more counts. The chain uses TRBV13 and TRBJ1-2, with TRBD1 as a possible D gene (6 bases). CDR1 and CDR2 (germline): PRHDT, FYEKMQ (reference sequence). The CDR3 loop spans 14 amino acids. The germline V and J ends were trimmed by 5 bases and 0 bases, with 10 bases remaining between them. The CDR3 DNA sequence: TGTGCCAGCAGCCATAGGACAGCTAACTATGGCTACACCTTC. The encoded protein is CASSHRTANYGYTF.

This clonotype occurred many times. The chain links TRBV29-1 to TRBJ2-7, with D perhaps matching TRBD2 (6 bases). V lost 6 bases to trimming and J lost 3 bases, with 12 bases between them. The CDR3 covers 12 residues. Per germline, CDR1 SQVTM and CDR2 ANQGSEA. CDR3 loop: CSVVVGGYEQYF. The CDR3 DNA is TGCAGCGTCGTCGTGGGGGGCTACGAGCAGTACTTC.

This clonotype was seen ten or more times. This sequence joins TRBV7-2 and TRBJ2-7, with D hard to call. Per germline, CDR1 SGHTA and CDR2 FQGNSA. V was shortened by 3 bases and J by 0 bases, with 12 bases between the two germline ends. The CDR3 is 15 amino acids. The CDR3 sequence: CASSFRQANSYEQYF. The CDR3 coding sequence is TGTGCCAGCAGCTTTCGACAAGCCAACTCCTACGAGCAGTACTTC.

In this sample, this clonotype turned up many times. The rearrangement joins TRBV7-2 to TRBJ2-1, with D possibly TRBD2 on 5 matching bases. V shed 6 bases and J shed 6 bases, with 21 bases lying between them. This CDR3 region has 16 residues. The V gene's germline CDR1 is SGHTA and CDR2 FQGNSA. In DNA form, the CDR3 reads TGTGCCAGCAGAAAGAACCCCTTGGCGGGCTTCAATGAGCAGTTCTTC. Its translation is CASRKNPLAGFNEQFF.

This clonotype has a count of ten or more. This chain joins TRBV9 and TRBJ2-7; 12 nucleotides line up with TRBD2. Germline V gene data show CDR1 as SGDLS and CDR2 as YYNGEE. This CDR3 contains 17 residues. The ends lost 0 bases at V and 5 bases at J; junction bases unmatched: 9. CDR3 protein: CASSVGLAGGGGDEQYF. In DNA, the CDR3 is TGTGCCAGCAGCGTAGGGCTAGCGGGAGGGGGAGGCGACGAGCAGTACTTC. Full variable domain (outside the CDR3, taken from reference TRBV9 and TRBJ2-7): DSGVTQTPKHLITATGQRVTLRCSPRSGDLSVYWYQQSLDQGLQFLIQYYNGEERAKGNILERFSAQQFPDLHSELNLSSLELGDSALYFCASSVGLAGGGGDEQYFGPGTRLTVT.

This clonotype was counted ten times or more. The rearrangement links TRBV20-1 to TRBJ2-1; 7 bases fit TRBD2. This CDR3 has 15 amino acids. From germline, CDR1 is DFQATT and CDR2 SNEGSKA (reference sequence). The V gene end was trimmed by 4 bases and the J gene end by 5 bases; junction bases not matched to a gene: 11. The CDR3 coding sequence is TGCAGTGCTACCGTTCCGGGAGGTCGAGACAATGAGCAGTTCTTC. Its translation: CSATVPGGRDNEQFF.

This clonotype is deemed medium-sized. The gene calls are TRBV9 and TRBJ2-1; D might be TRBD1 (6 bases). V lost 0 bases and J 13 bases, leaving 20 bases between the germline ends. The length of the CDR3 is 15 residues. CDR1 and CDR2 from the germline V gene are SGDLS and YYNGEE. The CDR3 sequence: CASSVGGGPLEHQFF. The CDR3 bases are TGTGCCAGCAGCGTAGGAGGGGGACCTCTGGAACATCAGTTCTTC.

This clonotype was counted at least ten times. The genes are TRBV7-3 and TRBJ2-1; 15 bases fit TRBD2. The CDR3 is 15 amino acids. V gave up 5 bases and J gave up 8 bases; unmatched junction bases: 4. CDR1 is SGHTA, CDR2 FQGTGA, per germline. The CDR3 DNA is TGTGCCAGCAGCCCGGGACTAGCGGGAGGATATGAGCAGTTCTTC. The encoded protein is CASSPGLAGGYEQFF.

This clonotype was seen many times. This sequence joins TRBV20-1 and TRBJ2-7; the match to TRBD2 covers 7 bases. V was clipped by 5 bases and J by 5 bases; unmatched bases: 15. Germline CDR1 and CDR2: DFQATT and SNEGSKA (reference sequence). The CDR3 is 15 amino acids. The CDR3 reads CSAHQAGMMRNEQYF. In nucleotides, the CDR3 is TGCAGTGCTCATCAAGCGGGAATGATGAGGAACGAGCAGTACTTC.

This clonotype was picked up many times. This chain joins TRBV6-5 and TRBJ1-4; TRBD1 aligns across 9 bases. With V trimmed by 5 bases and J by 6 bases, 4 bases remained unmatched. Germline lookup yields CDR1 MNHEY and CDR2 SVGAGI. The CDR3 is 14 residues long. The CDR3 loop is CASSGTGWDEKLFF. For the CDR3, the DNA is TGTGCCAGCAGTGGGACAGGGTGGGATGAAAAACTGTTTTTT.

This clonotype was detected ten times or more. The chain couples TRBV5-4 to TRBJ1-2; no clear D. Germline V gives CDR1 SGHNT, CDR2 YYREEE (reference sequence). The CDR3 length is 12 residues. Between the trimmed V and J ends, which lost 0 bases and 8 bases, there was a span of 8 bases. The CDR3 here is CASSLGREGYTF. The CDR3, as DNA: TGTGCCAGCAGCTTGGGACGAGAGGGCTACACCTTC.

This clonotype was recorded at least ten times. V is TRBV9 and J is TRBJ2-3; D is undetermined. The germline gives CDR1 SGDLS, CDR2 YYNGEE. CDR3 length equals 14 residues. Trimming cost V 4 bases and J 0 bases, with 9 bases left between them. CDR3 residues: CASSPRSSTDTQYF. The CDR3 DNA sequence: TGTGCCAGCAGCCCCCGATCAAGCACAGATACGCAGTATTTT. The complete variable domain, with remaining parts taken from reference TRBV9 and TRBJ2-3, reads DSGVTQTPKHLITATGQRVTLRCSPRSGDLSVYWYQQSLDQGLQFLIQYYNGEERAKGNILERFSAQQFPDLHSELNLSSLELGDSALYFCASSPRSSTDTQYFGPGTRLTVL.

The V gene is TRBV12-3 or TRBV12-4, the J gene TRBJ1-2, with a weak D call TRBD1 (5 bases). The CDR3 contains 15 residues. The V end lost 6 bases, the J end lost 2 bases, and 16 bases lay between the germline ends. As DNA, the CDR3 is TGTGCCAGCAGCACGCAAGGGGTGGGGAACTATGGCTACACCTTC. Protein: CASSTQGVGNYGYTF.